The TCR beta chain under discussion was sequenced for a study of shared clonotypes between healthy human individuals. Terminally differentiated effector memory CD45RA+ cells were excluded from the naive CD8 cells, which were CD45RO-negative and positively selected for CCR7. The CDR3 spans 14 residues. Trimming at V came to 7 bases and at J to 4 bases, leaving 6 bases not matched to a gene. Germline V gene lookup returns CDR1 MNHNS and CDR2 SASEGT. A word on this clone: As yet, its antigen is unknown.

This table comes from immunoSEQ multiplex PCR, and its TCRdb copy is limited to in-frame clones, with some not included. The sample shows 630,000 or so clones, 98% of them seen only once. Findings and caveats of the study: Generation of non-shared clonotypes was less probable than generation of clonotypes shared by all four donors.

The TCR originated in a man aged 25 to 40 in good health. The chain uses TRBV6-1 and TRBJ2-1; the match to TRBD1 covers 8 bases. Sequenced input: naive CD8+ T cells sorted from blood. The CDR3, as DNA: TGTGCCAGCATAGACAGGGGCTTGTACAATGAGCAGTTCTTC. Translating gives CASIDRGLYNEQFF.